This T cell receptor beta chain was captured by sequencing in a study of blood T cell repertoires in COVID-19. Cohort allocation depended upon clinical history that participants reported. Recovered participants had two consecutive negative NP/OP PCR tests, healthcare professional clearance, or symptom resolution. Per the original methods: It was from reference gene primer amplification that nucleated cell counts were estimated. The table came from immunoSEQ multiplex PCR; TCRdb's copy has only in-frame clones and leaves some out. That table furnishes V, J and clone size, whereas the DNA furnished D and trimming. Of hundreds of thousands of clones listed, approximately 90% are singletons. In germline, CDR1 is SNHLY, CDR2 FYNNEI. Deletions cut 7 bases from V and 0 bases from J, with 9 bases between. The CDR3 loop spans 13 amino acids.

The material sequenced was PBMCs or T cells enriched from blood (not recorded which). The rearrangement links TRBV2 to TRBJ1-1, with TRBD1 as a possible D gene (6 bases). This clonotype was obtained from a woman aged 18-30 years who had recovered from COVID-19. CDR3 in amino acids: CASTGGLNTEAFF. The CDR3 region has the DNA TGTGCCAGCACGGGGGGCCTGAACACTGAAGCTTTCTTT. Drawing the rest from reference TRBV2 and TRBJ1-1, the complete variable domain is EPEVTQTPSHQVTQMGQEVILRCVPISNHLYFYWYRQILGQKVEFLVSFYNNEISEKSEIFDDQFSVERPDGSNFTLKIRSTKLEDSAMYFCASTGGLNTEAFFGQGTRLTVV.